This TCR beta chain is from a study of identifying expanded T cells in peripheral blood (dated by TCRdb to the late 2010s). In the study overall: Technical replicates were generated by sequencing separate aliquots of the same genomic DNA pool, and four replicates were compared pairwise. What the study reported, not specific to this receptor: The authors expected biological variance in healthy repertoires might increase further over much longer intervals such as months to years. Approximately 1.1 differentially abundant clones were flagged by the binomial model between technical replicates, whereas about 15 and 19 were flagged over roughly two weeks and four weeks, respectively. For all healthy donors, the variance in clone template counts between roughly 2-week samples rose significantly as total template count increased. Both the number of clones called differentially abundant and the false-positive rate were significantly reduced by the beta-binomial model across all healthy-donor time intervals.

The immunoSEQ Assay, which uses bias-controlled multiplex PCR amplification of genomic DNA, was used to profile TCRbeta CDR3 regions. The study's own analysis went as follows. The absolute abundance of each unique TCRbeta CDR3 region was quantified after sequences were collapsed and filtered. Differential abundance was tested with two models: a binomial (Fisher-equivalent) model and a beta-binomial model that adds time-dependent variance fitted from healthy donors. Any clone with fewer than 5 combined templates was excluded, and a clone was called differentially abundant if its Benjamini-Hochberg FDR was below 0.01. The form v = (b*log(k)+a)^2 was used to model beta-binomial variance as a function of total template count across the two samples. The table was pulled from immuneACCESS by TCRdb, which kept in-frame rearrangements only. Such tables lose some clones; where checked, under half of the loss comes from unresolved V genes, and the rest has no known cause. The D gene and trimming were derived from the DNA, and the V and J assignments and clone size from that table. This sample holds some 99,000 clones; about 87% were observed only once. 8% to 9% of the sample rests with the top ten.

No immune events such as infections were documented for the healthy donors during the collection period. Blood repertoires from healthy donors were used as a training cohort for calibrating time-dependent variance in a beta-binomial model of differential abundance of T-cell clones. The training cohort comprised 10 or so healthy donors, 3 female and 7 male. On average the donors were around 45 years old, and their ages spanned roughly 29 to 70 years. Whole blood from each healthy donor was obtained from a commercial supplier and was collected at three time points around two weeks apart. Genomic DNA was extracted from unsorted whole blood for immunosequencing. The CDR3 goes from the cysteine to the phenylalanine over 11 residues. Of the read, only the CDR3 DNA is kept; its 33 bases are in frame from base 1. Trimming at the junction amounts to 6 bases on V and 3 bases on J, and the germline ends lie 6 bases apart. Per the germline V gene, MDHEN is the CDR1 and SYDVKM is the CDR2.

To note about this clone: Its antigen is not yet known. Base qualities are missing; no much larger clone stands one base away.

The sequence came from a person aged 18 to 75 in good health. Material: blood. The V gene is TRBV28 and the J gene is TRBJ2-7; the D gene is not confidently resolved. The DNA sequence is given as TGTGCCAGCAGGGGAAACTACGAGCAGTACTTC. Its translation reads: CASRGNYEQYF.